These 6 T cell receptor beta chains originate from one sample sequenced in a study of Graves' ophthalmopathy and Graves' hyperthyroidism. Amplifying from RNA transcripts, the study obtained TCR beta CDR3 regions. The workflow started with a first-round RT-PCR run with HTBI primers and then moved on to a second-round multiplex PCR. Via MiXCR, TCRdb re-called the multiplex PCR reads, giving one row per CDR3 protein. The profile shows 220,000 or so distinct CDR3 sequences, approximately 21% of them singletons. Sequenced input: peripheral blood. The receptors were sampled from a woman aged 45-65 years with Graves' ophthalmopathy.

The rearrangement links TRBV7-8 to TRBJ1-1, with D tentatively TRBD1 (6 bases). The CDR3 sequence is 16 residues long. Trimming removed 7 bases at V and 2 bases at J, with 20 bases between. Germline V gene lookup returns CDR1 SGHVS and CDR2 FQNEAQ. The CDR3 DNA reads TGTGCCAGCACCTTTACAACAGGGTCCCTTAACACTGAAGCTTTCTTT. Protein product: CASTFTTGSLNTEAFF.

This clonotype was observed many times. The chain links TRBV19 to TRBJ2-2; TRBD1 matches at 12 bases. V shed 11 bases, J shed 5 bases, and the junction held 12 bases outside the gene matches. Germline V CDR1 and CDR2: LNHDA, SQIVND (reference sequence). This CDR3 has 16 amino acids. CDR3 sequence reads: CAVSRDRGRGTGELFF. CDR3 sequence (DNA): TGTGCCGTCAGCCGGGACAGGGGGCGGGGAACCGGGGAGCTGTTTTTT.

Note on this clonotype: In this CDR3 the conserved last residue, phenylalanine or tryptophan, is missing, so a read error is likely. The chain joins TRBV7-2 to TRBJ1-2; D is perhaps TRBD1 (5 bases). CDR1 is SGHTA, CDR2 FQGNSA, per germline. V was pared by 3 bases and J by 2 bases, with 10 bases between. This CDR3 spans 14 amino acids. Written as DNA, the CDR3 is TGTGCCAGCAGCTTTGACAGTCTCAACTATGGCTACACCGTC. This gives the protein CASSFDSLNYGYTV.

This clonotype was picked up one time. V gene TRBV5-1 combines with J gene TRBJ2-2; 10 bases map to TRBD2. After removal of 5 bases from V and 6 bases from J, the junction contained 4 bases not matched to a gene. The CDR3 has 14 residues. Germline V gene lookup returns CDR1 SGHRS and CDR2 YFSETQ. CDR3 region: CASRYLAGAGELFF. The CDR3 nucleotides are TGCGCCAGCAGATATCTAGCGGGAGCCGGGGAGCTGTTTTTT. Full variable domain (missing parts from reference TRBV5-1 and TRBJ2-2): KAGVTQTPRYLIKTRGQQVTLSCSPISGHRSVSWYQQTPGQGLQFLFEYFSETQRNKGNFPGRFSGRQFSNSRSEMNVSTLELGDSALYLCASRYLAGAGELFFGEGSRLTVL.

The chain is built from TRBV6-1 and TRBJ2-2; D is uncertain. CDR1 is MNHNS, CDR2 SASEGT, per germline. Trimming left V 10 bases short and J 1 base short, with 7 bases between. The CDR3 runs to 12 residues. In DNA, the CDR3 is TGTGCCACCAGCTGGAACACCGGGGAGCTGTTTTTT. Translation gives CATSWNTGELFF.

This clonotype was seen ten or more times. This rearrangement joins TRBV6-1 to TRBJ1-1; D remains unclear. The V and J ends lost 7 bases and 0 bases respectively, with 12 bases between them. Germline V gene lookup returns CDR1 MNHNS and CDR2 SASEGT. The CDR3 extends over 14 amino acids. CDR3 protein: CASIGVLMNTEAFF. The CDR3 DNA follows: TGTGCCAGCATTGGGGTCCTAATGAACACTGAAGCTTTCTTT.